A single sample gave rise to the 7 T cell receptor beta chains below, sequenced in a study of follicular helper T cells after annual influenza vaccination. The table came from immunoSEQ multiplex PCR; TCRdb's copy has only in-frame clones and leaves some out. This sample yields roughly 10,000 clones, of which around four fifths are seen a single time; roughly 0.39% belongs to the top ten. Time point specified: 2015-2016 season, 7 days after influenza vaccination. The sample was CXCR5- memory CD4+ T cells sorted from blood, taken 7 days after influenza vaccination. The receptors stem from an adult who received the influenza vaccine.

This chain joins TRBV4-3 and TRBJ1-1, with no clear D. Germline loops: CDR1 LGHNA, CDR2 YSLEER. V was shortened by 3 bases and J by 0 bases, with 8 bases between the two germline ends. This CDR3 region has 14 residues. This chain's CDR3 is CASSHDTLNTEAFF. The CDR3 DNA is TGCGCCAGCAGCCACGACACATTGAACACTGAAGCTTTCTTT.

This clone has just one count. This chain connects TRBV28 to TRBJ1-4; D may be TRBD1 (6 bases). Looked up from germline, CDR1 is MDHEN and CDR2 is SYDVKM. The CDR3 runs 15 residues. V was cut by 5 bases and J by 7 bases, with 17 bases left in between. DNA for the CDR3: TGTGCCAGCAGTAGAGCAGACGGGACATCTGAAAAACTGTTTTTT. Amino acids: CASSRADGTSEKLFF.

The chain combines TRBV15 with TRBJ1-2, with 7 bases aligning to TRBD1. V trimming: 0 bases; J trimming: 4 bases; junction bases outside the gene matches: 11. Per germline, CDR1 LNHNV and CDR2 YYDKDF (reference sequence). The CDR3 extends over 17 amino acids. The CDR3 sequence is CATSRDITGDRRYGYTF. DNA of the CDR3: TGTGCCACCAGCAGAGATATTACGGGGGACAGACGCTATGGCTACACCTTC.

CDR3 nucleotide sequence: TGTGCCAGCAGCTTAGGGAACAGGGGCGGCAATTCACCCCTCCACTTT. Translating gives CASSLGNRGGNSPLHF. This chain uses TRBV13 with TRBJ1-6, with 7 bases matching TRBD1. Germline CDR1 PRHDT, CDR2 FYEKMQ (reference sequence). V shed 0 bases and J 7 bases; nucleotides not matched to a gene: 6. The CDR3 is 16 residues long.

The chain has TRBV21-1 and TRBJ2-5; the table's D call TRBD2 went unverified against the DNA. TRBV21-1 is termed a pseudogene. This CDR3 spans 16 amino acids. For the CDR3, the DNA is TGTGCCAGCAATGCCCCCCAGGGGAGGGAGAGGGAGACCCAGTACTTC. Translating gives CASNAPQGRERETQYF.

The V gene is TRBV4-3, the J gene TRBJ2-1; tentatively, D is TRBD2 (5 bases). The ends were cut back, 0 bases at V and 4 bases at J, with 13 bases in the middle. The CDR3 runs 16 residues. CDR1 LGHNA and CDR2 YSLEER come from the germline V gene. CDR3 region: CASSQEAAGMYNEQFF. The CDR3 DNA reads TGCGCCAGCAGCCAAGAAGCGGCCGGGATGTACAATGAGCAGTTCTTC.

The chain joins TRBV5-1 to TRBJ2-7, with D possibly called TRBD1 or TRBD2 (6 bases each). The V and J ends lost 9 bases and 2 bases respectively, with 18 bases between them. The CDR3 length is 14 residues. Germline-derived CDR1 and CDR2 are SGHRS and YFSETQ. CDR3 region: CATSIGGLAYEQYF. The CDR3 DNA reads TGCGCCACCTCGATTGGGGGGCTAGCCTACGAGCAGTACTTC.